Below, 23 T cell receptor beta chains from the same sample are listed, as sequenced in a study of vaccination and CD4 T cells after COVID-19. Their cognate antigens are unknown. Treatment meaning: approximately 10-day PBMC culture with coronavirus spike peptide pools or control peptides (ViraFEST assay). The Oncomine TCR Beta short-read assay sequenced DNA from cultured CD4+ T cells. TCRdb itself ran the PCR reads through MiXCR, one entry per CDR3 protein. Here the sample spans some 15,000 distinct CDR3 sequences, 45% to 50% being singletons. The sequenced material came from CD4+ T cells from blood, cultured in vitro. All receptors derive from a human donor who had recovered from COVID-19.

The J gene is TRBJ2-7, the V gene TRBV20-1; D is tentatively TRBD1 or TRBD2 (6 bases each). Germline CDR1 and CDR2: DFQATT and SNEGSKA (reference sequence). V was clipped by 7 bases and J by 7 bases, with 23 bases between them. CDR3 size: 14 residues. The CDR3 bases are TGCAGTGGTCGCCCCCGGGACTTAGGGGGGGAGCAGTACTTC. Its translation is CSGRPRDLGGEQYF.

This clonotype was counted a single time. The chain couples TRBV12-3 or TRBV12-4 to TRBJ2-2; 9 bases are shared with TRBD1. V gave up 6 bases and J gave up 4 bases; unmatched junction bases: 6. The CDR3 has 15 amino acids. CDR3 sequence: CASSSGQGGTGELFF. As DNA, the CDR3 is TGTGCCAGCAGCTCGGGACAGGGAGGCACCGGGGAGCTGTTTTTT.

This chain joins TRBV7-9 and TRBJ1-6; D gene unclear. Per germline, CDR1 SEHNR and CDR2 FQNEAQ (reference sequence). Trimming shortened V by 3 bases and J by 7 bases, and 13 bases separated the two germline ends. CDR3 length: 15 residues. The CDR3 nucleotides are TGTGCCAGCAGCTTTGGACCCGCGAGCAATTCACCCCTCCACTTT. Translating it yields CASSFGPASNSPLHF.

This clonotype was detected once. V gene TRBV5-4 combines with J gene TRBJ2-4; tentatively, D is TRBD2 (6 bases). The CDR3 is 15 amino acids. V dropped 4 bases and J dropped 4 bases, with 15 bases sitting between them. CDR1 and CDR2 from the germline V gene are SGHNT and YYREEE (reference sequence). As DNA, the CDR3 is TGTGCCAGCAGCCTGAATAGCGGTACTAAAAACATTCAGTACTTC. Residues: CASSLNSGTKNIQYF.

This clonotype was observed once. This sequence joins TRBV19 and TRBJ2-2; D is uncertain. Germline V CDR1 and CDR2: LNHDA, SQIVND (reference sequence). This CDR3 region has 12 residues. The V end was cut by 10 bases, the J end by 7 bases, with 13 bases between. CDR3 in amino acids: CATRPSNGELFF. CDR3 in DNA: TGTGCCACAAGGCCGTCAAACGGGGAGCTGTTTTTT. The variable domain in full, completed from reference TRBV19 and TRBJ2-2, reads DGGITQSPKYLFRKEGQNVTLSCEQNLNHDAMYWYRQDPGQGLRLIYYSQIVNDFQKGDIAEGYSVSREKKESFPLTVTSAQKNPTAFYLCATRPSNGELFFGEGSRLTVL.

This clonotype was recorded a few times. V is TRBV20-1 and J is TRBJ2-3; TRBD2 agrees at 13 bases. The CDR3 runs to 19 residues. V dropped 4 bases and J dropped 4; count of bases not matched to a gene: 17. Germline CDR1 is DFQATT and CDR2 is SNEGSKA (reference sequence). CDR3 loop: CSATPMPLAGGPKADTQYF. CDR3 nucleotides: TGCAGTGCTACCCCGATGCCACTAGCGGGAGGGCCAAAGGCAGATACGCAGTATTTT.

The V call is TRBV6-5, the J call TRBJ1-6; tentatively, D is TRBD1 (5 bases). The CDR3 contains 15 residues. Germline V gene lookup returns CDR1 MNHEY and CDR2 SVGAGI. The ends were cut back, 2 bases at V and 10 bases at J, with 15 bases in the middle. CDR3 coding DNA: TGTGCCAGCAGTTACGCCGTTTCAGGGAACTCACCCCTCCACTTT. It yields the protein CASSYAVSGNSPLHF.

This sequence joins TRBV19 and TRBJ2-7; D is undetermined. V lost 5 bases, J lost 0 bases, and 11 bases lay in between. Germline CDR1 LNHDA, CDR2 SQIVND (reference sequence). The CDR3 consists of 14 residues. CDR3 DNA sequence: TGTGCCAGTAGTTGGGCGGAGAGCTCCTACGAGCAGTACTTC. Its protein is CASSWAESSYEQYF. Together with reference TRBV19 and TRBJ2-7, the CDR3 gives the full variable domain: DGGITQSPKYLFRKEGQNVTLSCEQNLNHDAMYWYRQDPGQGLRLIYYSQIVNDFQKGDIAEGYSVSREKKESFPLTVTSAQKNPTAFYLCASSWAESSYEQYFGPGTRLTVT.

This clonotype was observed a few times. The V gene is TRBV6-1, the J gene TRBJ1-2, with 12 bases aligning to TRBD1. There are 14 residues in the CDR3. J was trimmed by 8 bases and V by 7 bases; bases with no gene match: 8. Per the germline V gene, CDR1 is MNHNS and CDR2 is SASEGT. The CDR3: CASNPGQGARGYTF. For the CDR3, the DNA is TGTGCCAGCAATCCGGGACAGGGGGCTCGGGGCTACACCTTC.

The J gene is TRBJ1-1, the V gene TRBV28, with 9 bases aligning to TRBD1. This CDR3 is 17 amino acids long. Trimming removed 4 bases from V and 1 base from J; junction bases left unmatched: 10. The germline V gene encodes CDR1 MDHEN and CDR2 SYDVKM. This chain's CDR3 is CASSSPPGTGRNTEAFF. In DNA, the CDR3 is TGTGCCAGCAGTTCCCCCCCCGGGACAGGGCGGAACACTGAAGCTTTCTTT.

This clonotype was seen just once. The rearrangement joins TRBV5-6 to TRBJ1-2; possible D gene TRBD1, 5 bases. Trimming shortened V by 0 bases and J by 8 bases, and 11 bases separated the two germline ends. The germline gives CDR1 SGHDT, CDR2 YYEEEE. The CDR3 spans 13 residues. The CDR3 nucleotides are TGTGCCAGCAGCTTGGCCGGGGCGGGAGGCTACACCTTC. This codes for CASSLAGAGGYTF.

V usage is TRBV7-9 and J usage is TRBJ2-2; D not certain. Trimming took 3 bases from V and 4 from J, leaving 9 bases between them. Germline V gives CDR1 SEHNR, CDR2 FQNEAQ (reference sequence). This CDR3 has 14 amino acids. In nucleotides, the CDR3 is TGTGCCAGCAGCTTGTTTAAGGGCACCGGGGAGCTGTTTTTT. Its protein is CASSLFKGTGELFF.

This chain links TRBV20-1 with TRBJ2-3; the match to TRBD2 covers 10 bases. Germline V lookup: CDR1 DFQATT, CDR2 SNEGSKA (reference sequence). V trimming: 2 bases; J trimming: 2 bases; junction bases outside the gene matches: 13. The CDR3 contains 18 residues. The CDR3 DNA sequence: TGCAGTGCTAGAAAAGTAGCGGGAGGCTGGGAGGCCACAGATACGCAGTATTTT. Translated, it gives CSARKVAGGWEATDTQYF.

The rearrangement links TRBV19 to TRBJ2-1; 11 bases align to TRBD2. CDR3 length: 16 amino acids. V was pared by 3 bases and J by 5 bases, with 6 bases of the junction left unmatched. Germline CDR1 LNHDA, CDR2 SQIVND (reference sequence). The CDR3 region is CASSIPHSGRDNEQFF. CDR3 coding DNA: TGTGCCAGTAGTATCCCCCATAGCGGGAGGGACAATGAGCAGTTCTTC.

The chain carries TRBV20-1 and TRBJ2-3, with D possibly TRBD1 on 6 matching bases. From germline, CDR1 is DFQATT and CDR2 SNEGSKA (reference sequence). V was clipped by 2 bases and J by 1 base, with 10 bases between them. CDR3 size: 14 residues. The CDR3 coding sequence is TGCAGTGCTAGATTAGGGGGTGGCACAGATACGCAGTATTTT. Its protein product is CSARLGGGTDTQYF.

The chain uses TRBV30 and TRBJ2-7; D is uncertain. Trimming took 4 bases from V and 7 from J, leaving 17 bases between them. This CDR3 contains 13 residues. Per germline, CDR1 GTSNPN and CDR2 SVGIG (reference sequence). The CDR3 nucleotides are TGTGCCTGGACCCGGCCACCTCTGAGGGAGCAGTACTTC. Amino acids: CAWTRPPLREQYF.

The CDR3 DNA is TGTGCCAGCAGTTACTCTGGACAGGGTGAAAAGACCCAGTACTTC. Translating it yields CASSYSGQGEKTQYF. The chain couples TRBV6-5 to TRBJ2-5, with 8 positions matching TRBD1. CDR3 length: 15 residues. Unmatched junction bases numbered 6, after V lost 0 bases and J lost 6 bases. Looked up from germline, CDR1 is MNHEY and CDR2 is SVGAGI.

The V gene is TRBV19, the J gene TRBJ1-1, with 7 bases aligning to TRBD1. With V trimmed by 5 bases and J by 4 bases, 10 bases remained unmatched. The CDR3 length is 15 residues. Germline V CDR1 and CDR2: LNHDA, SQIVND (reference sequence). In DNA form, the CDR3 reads TGTGCCAGTAGTCTCCGACAGGGAAGTGGCACTGAAGCTTTCTTT. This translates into CASSLRQGSGTEAFF.

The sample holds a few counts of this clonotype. CDR3 in amino acids: CASRLAGGPTQYF. In DNA form, the CDR3 reads TGTGCCAGCAGACTAGCGGGAGGGCCCACGCAGTATTTT. The chain employs TRBV6-2 or TRBV6-3 and TRBJ2-3; TRBD2 agrees at 13 bases. This CDR3 has 13 amino acids. The J segment lost 9 bases and the V segment lost 6 bases, leaving 3 bases of the junction unmatched. The germline V gene has CDR1 MNHEY and CDR2 SVGEGT.

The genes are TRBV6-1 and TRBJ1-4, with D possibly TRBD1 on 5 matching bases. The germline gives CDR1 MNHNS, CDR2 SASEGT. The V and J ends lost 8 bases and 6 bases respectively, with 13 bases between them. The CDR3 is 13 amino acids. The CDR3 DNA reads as TGTGCCAGCGGTCGGGGGGGGGATGAAAAACTGTTTTTT. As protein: CASGRGGDEKLFF.

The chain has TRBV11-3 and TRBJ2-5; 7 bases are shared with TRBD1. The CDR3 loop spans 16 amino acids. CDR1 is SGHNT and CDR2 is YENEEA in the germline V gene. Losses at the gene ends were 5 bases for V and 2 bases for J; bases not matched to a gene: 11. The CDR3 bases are TGTGCCAGCAGCCCTCTTCCCGGGACAGCTCAAGAGACCCAGTACTTC. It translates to CASSPLPGTAQETQYF.

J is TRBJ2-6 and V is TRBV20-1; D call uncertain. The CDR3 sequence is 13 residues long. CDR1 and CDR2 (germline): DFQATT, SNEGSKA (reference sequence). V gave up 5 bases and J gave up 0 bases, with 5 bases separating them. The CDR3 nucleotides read TGCAGTGCTTTTAACTCTGGGGCCAACGTCCTGACTTTC. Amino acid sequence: CSAFNSGANVLTF.

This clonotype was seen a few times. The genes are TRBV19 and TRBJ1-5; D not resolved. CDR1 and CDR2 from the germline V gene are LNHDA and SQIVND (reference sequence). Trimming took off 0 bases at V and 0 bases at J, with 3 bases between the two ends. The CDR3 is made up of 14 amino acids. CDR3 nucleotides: TGTGCCAGTAGTATAGACCATAGCAATCAGCCCCAGCATTTT. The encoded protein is CASSIDHSNQPQHF.